This entry concerns a single TCR beta chain. This specimen belongs to a study of chemoradiotherapy in HPV16-positive cancers. At the level of the study: Candidate HPV-specific clones and shared TCR motifs came from a couple of HPV16-positive patients.

Only in-frame clones appear in the TCRdb table, and some are missing; sequencing was by immunoSEQ multiplex PCR. The sample records approximately 9,300 clones, 80% to 85% being singletons. This CDR3 is 15 amino acids long. The germline CDR1 and CDR2 sequences are WSHSY and SAAADI. Trimming removed 4 bases from V and 0 bases from J, with 9 bases in between. The J gene is TRBJ2-2, the V gene TRBV10-2; D is unclear. The material sequenced was blood, taken from a patient who underwent chemoradiotherapy. The TCR originated in a human donor with HPV-associated anogenital cancer. In DNA form, the CDR3 reads TGCGCCAGCAGTGCGGTATTCGCGAACACCGGGGAGCTGTTTTTT. Translated: CASSAVFANTGELFF.